The clone carrying this TCR beta chain was detected only a few times. Its cognate antigen is unknown. Since a much larger clone is just one base distant, this may be a read error. This record belongs to a study of breast tumors, draining lymph nodes, adjacent tissues. Whole-study findings and limits: The lymph node origin of tumor T cells was framed as consistent with a hypothesis, not demonstrated. Tumor TCR diversity was below lymph nodes but above nontumor tissue. Findings are consistent with lymph node origin and intratumoral expansion of most tumor T cells.

Germline values: CDR1 SEHNR, CDR2 FQNEAQ (reference sequence). The CDR3 loop spans 15 amino acids. TCRdb reprocessed the multiplex PCR reads with MiXCR, giving one entry per CDR3 protein. The repertoire holds a few hundred thousand distinct CDR3 sequences, with less than 40% as singletons. Samples came from axillary lymph nodes draining the breast cancer. The sequenced sample was axillary lymph node tissue. This receptor was obtained from a female donor with breast cancer. Some clones in this sample may be carry-over from other donors' samples. The rearrangement joins TRBV7-9 to TRBJ2-5; 7 bases line up with TRBD1. In DNA form, the CDR3 reads TGTGCCAGCAGCTTCGTTTCAGGGGGACAAGAGACCCAGCACTTC. Protein sequence: CASSFVSGGQETQHF.